A single sample gave rise to the 23 T cell receptor beta chains below, sequenced in a study of cytomegalovirus exposure and HLA in healthy donors. Clones were sequenced by immunoSEQ multiplex PCR, and TCRdb holds only the in-frame ones, with some missing. The sample has 85,000 to 90,000 clones; around 96% are singletons. Sequencing was carried out using PBMCs. The origin of the receptors is a man between 18 and 35 years old in good health and CMV-seronegative.

The rearrangement links TRBV7-2 to TRBJ1-2, with 7 bases fitting TRBD1. V was clipped by 5 bases and J by 4 bases; unmatched bases: 10. Germline V gene sequence: CDR1 SGHTA, CDR2 FQGNSA. This CDR3 is 15 amino acids long. The chain's CDR3 is CASSTRTGDSYGYTF. The CDR3 DNA reads as TGTGCCAGCAGCACCCGGACAGGTGATTCCTATGGCTACACCTTC. The variable domain in full, completed from reference TRBV7-2 and TRBJ1-2, reads GAGVSQSPSNKVTEKGKDVELRCDPISGHTALYWYRQSLGQGLEFLIYFQGNSAPDKSGLPSDRFSAERTGGSVSTLTIQRTQQEDSAVYLCASSTRTGDSYGYTFGSGTRLTVV.

This chain connects TRBV15 to TRBJ2-7; TRBD2 is a possible D gene (6 bases). This CDR3 is 15 amino acids long. The germline V gene has CDR1 LNHNV and CDR2 YYDKDF (reference sequence). The V gene lost 3 bases and the J gene lost 4 bases, with 16 bases spanning the gap. The CDR3 bases are TGTGCCACCAGCAGGGGTGGGCTAGCGCAGTACGAGCAGTACTTC. This translates into CATSRGGLAQYEQYF. The variable domain in full, completed from reference TRBV15 and TRBJ2-7, reads DAMVIQNPRYQVTQFGKPVTLSCSQTLNHNVMYWYQQKSSQAPKLLFHYYDKDFNNEADTPDNFQSRRPNTSFCFLDIRSPGLGDTAMYLCATSRGGLAQYEQYFGPGTRLTVT.

The V call is TRBV6-4, the J call TRBJ1-2, with TRBD1 matching over 8 bases. Germline-derived CDR1 and CDR2 are MRHNA and SNTAGT. The ends lost 7 bases at V and 0 bases at J; junction bases unmatched: 7. CDR3 length: 15 amino acids. As DNA, the CDR3 is TGTGCCAGCACGGACAGGGCTGGAGCTAACTATGGCTACACCTTC. Residues: CASTDRAGANYGYTF.

This clone appeared a single time. V and J are TRBV5-4 and TRBJ2-3, with 13 bases identical to TRBD2. Germline V gene sequence: CDR1 SGHNT, CDR2 YYREEE (reference sequence). This CDR3 has 17 amino acids. Losses at the gene ends were 4 bases for V and 4 bases for J; bases not matched to a gene: 9. The CDR3 DNA sequence: TGTGCCAGCAGCCCGGGGACTAGCGGGACCCGAGCAGATACGCAGTATTTT. Protein: CASSPGTSGTRADTQYF.

The chain recombines TRBV19 with TRBJ1-4; D not certain. This CDR3 has 16 residues. V was trimmed by 3 bases and J by 0 bases, leaving 11 bases between them. CDR1 and CDR2 from the germline V gene are LNHDA and SQIVND (reference sequence). This CDR3 reads CASSMRTQATNEKLFF. In DNA, the CDR3 is TGTGCCAGTAGTATGCGTACCCAGGCAACTAATGAAAAACTGTTTTTT.

V usage is TRBV6-5 and J usage is TRBJ1-4; TRBD1 aligns across 8 bases. Germline assignment: CDR1 MNHEY and CDR2 SVGAGI. The CDR3 sequence is 13 residues long. Trimming at V came to 6 bases and at J to 10 bases, leaving 7 bases not matched to a gene. The CDR3 DNA sequence: TGTGCCAGCAGCTCGGGACAGGCAGGAAAACTGTTTTTT. Translating gives CASSSGQAGKLFF.

The chain combines TRBV27 with TRBJ2-2, with D tentatively TRBD2 (7 bases). Germline lookup yields CDR1 MNHEY and CDR2 SMNVEV (reference sequence). This CDR3 is built from 20 residues. Trimming pared 3 bases from V and 3 bases from J, leaving 26 bases between. CDR3 coding DNA: TGTGCCAGCAGTTTTAGCCCGCGAATCTTGGGGGGGCTGGACACCGGGGAGCTGTTTTTT. The encoded protein is CASSFSPRILGGLDTGELFF.

The rearrangement links TRBV5-1 to TRBJ2-3, with 11 bases that match TRBD1. In germline, CDR1 is SGHRS, CDR2 YFSETQ. This CDR3 has 14 residues. Losses at the gene ends were 3 bases for V and 5 bases for J; bases not matched to a gene: 2. CDR3: CASSSDRGRDTQYF. The CDR3 region has the DNA TGCGCCAGCAGCTCGGACAGGGGGCGAGATACGCAGTATTTT.

The chain links TRBV6-5 to TRBJ2-5; 8 bases match TRBD1. The J call is in doubt because the DNA end fits TRBJ2-7 better. Germline V lookup: CDR1 MNHEY, CDR2 SVGAGI. The CDR3 length is 15 residues. CDR3 in DNA: TGTGCCAGCAGCCGCGCAGAGGACAGGGTTTACGAGCAGTACTTC. It is translated as CASSRAEDRVYEQYF.

The chain links TRBV5-1 to TRBJ2-2; D uncertain. Germline V gene lookup returns CDR1 SGHRS and CDR2 YFSETQ. V shed 0 bases and J shed 2 bases, with 5 bases lying between them. The CDR3 is 14 amino acids. Here the CDR3 reads CASSLDINTGELFF. CDR3 DNA sequence: TGCGCCAGCAGCTTGGATATCAACACCGGGGAGCTGTTTTTT.

The chain uses TRBV7-3 and TRBJ2-1; D uncertain. Germline values: CDR1 SGHTA, CDR2 FQGTGA. This CDR3 region has 15 residues. With 1 base removed from V and 9 bases from J, the gap between germline ends came to 16 bases. CDR3 nucleotide sequence: TGTGCCAGCAGCTTAAATGCGGTAACCCGCGGTGAGCAGTTCTTC. This translates into CASSLNAVTRGEQFF.

The rearrangement joins TRBV11-2 to TRBJ1-2, with 7 bases matching TRBD1. J gave up 8 bases and V 2 bases, and 5 bases lay outside the gene matches. This CDR3 comprises 13 residues. Germline V CDR1 and CDR2: SGHAT, FQNNGV. The CDR3 sequence is CASSLLQGEGYTF. The CDR3 region has the DNA TGTGCCAGCAGCTTATTGCAGGGGGAAGGCTACACCTTC.

The chain is built from TRBV19 and TRBJ1-5, with D unclear. There are 18 residues in the CDR3. In germline, CDR1 is LNHDA, CDR2 SQIVND (reference sequence). Trimming shortened V by 6 bases and J by 4 bases, and 25 bases separated the two germline ends. CDR3 residues: CASRPLPRRAGLNQPQHF. The CDR3 region has the DNA TGTGCCAGTAGACCGCTCCCCAGGAGGGCAGGTCTTAATCAGCCCCAGCATTTT.

V is TRBV11-3 and J is TRBJ1-1; 9 positions match TRBD1. The CDR3 loop spans 13 amino acids. From germline, CDR1 is SGHNT and CDR2 YENEEA. V was pared by 3 bases and J by 8 bases, with 4 bases of the junction left unmatched. The CDR3 DNA follows: TGTGCCAGCAGCTTGGACGGGACAGGGGAAGCTTTCTTT. It yields the protein CASSLDGTGEAFF.

This clone was seen a single time. The V call is TRBV7-2, the J call TRBJ2-3; 7 positions match TRBD2. The germline V gene has CDR1 SGHTA and CDR2 FQGNSA. The CDR3 totals 15 residues. J lost 6 bases, V lost 0 bases, and 6 bases had no gene match. In DNA, the CDR3 is TGTGCCAGCAGCTTAGCGCCTAGCGGTGGGGATACGCAGTATTTT. Protein sequence: CASSLAPSGGDTQYF.

CDR3: CASSHSGTGRAFF. The CDR3 nucleotides read TGCGCCAGCAGCCACTCCGGGACAGGGAGAGCTTTCTTT. This chain links TRBV4-3 with TRBJ1-1; 9 bases are shared with TRBD1. V lost 3 bases, J lost 10 bases, and 6 bases stayed unmatched. Germline CDR1 LGHNA, CDR2 YSLEER. The CDR3 covers 13 residues.

The rearrangement links TRBV6-5 to TRBJ2-7; TRBD1 agrees at 8 bases. Germline assignment: CDR1 MNHEY and CDR2 SVGAGI. Trimming at V came to 5 bases and at J to 2 bases, leaving 2 bases not matched to a gene. The CDR3 extends over 13 amino acids. The CDR3 DNA sequence: TGTGCCAGCAGTAAGACAGGGGCCTACGAGCAGTACGTC. Amino acids: CASSKTGAYEQYV.

The chain combines TRBV9 with TRBJ1-2, with TRBD1 matching 7 bases. The CDR3 sequence is 15 residues long. Trimming cost V 4 bases and J 7 bases; bases outside gene matches: 13. Germline CDR1 reads SGDLS; CDR2 reads YYNGEE. CDR3 amino acids: CASSPSGGSTSGYTF. The DNA of the CDR3 is TGTGCCAGCAGCCCATCAGGGGGATCGACTAGTGGCTACACCTTC.

This chain joins TRBV30 and TRBJ2-2, with 10 bases identical to TRBD2. The CDR3 runs to 16 residues. V dropped 3 bases and J dropped 5; count of bases not matched to a gene: 9. Germline CDR1 GTSNPN, CDR2 SVGIG (reference sequence). In DNA, the CDR3 is TGTGCCTGGAGCCCCAGTAGCGGGAGGTGGACCGGGGAGCTGTTTTTT. The encoded protein is CAWSPSSGRWTGELFF. Full variable domain (outside the CDR3, taken from reference TRBV30 and TRBJ2-2): SQTIHQWPATLVQPVGSPLSLECTVEGTSNPNLYWYRQAAGRGLQLLFYSVGIGQISSEVPQNLSASRPQDRQFILSSKKLLLSDSGFYLCAWSPSSGRWTGELFFGEGSRLTVL.

CDR3 coding DNA: TGCGCCAGCAGCCCCCAGACAGGGCTTAATGAAAAACTGTTTTTT. It translates to CASSPQTGLNEKLFF. The chain is built from TRBV4-1 and TRBJ1-4; TRBD1 agrees at 7 bases. Germline V gives CDR1 MGHRA, CDR2 YSYEKL. This CDR3 region has 15 residues. Unmatched junction bases numbered 6, after V lost 4 bases and J lost 4 bases.

The V and J genes are TRBV7-6 and TRBJ2-7; D is perhaps TRBD2 (7 bases). Germline CDR1 is SGHVS and CDR2 is FNYEAQ. V was clipped by 3 bases and J by 2 bases, with 14 bases between them. The CDR3 consists of 15 residues. CDR3 bases: TGTGCCAGCAGCTTGGGGGGGCGCTTGGCCTACGAGCAGTACTTC. It codes for CASSLGGRLAYEQYF.

In this sample, this clone turned up a few times. The chain employs TRBV6-6 and TRBJ2-1, with no clear D. V shed 2 bases and J shed 8 bases, with 10 bases lying between them. Germline CDR1 is MNHNY and CDR2 is SVGAGI (reference sequence). The CDR3 runs 13 residues. The CDR3 loop is CASSYREADEQFF. In DNA form, the CDR3 reads TGTGCCAGCAGTTACCGAGAGGCGGATGAGCAGTTCTTC.

The V call is TRBV5-4, the J call TRBJ2-1; TRBD2 might be the D (5 bases). V gave up 0 bases and J gave up 4 bases, with 14 bases separating them. The CDR3 is 16 residues long. CDR1 is SGHNT and CDR2 is YYREEE in the germline V gene (reference sequence). CDR3 region: CASSLELGAVYNEQFF. For the CDR3, the DNA is TGTGCCAGCAGCTTGGAATTGGGAGCGGTTTACAATGAGCAGTTCTTC.